The TCR beta chain under discussion was sequenced for a study of T cells in Graves' hyperthyroidism and ophthalmopathy. J lost 5 bases, V lost 11 bases, and 6 bases had no gene match. CDR3 length: 13 residues. Germline CDR1 reads SGHAT; CDR2 reads FQNNGV. Thyroid ultrasound and orbital computed tomography, with clinical symptoms and serum thyroxine and TRAb, informed diagnoses. Researchers took RNA transcripts and amplified the TCR beta CDR3 regions from them. The TCR CDR3 first-round RT-PCR relied on the HTBI primer set. TCRdb processed the multiplex PCR reads anew with MiXCR; each CDR3 protein has one entry. Here the sample spans about 270,000 distinct CDR3 sequences, roughly 22% being singletons.

Sample: blood. The chain recombines TRBV11-2 with TRBJ2-2; 9 bases are a match to TRBD1. The TCR originated in a woman between 40 and 50 years old with Graves' ophthalmopathy. The CDR3 region is CAGGQGGTGELFF. CDR3 nucleotides: TGTGCCGGGGGACAGGGTGGGACCGGGGAGCTGTTTTTT.